The rows below give T cell receptor beta chains drawn from one sample of a study of blood T cell repertoires in COVID-19. Sequencing used immunoSEQ multiplex PCR; TCRdb keeps in-frame clones, though not all of them. Of about 20,000 clones in the sample, 85% to 90% were seen once. The specimen sequenced was peripheral blood. The receptors shown here come from a man aged 50 to 59 with active COVID-19. The CDR3 runs from the conserved cysteine through the conserved F or W. D genes are given only for firm matches. Clone size appears in some rows only: once, few, many, or a class for an expanded clone.

>TRBJ1-2|.|.|TRBV2
CASRAVSGPNYGYTF
TGTGCCAGCAGAGCGGTTTCAGGCCCCAACTATGGCTACACCTTC
>TRBJ2-1|.|.|TRBV18
CASSPTTGTEQFF
TGTGCCAGCTCACCAACCACAGGGACTGAGCAGTTCTTC
>TRBJ1-1|.|once|TRBV11-2
CASSLVRGMNTEAFF
TGTGCCAGCAGCTTAGTGCGGGGAATGAACACTGAAGCTTTCTTT
>TRBJ2-3|.|.|TRBV6-6
CASKGGVDTQYF
TGTGCCAGCAAGGGGGGGGTGGATACGCAGTATTTT
>TRBJ2-3|TRBD2|.|TRBV19
CASRTSPNTDTQYF
TGTGCCAGTAGGACTAGCCCAAACACAGATACGCAGTATTTT
>TRBJ2-1|TRBD2|once|TRBV4-1
CASSQGLAGVLVNEQFF
TGCGCCAGCAGCCAAGGACTAGCGGGGGTTTTGGTCAATGAGCAGTTCTTC
>TRBJ2-7|TRBD2|.|TRBV13
CASSSETSGALGEQYF
TGTGCCAGCAGCTCGGAGACTAGCGGGGCCTTGGGGGAGCAGTACTTC
>TRBJ2-5|TRBD2|.|TRBV3-1/TRBV3-2
CASSLRTSWGETQYF
TGTGCCAGCAGCCTTCGGACTAGCTGGGGGGAGACCCAGTACTTC
>TRBJ1-6|.|.|TRBV7-9
CASKTDYNSPLHF
TGTGCCAGCAAGACAGACTATAATTCACCCCTCCACTTT
>TRBJ2-7|TRBD1|.|TRBV7-3
CASSLSTGASYEQYF
TGTGCCAGCAGCTTATCGACAGGGGCCTCCTACGAGCAGTACTTC
>TRBJ1-5|.|.|TRBV4-2
CASSQDGGGNQPQHF
TGTGCCAGCAGCCAAGACGGAGGTGGCAATCAGCCCCAGCATTTT
>TRBJ2-4|TRBD1|.|TRBV19
CASSRDRAKNIQYF
TGTGCCAGTAGTAGGGACAGGGCCAAAAACATTCAGTACTTC
>TRBJ2-7|.|.|TRBV20-1
CSASQGSAYEQYF
TGCAGTGCTAGTCAGGGGTCGGCCTACGAGCAGTACTTC
>TRBJ1-4|.|once|TRBV12-3/TRBV12-4
CASSKGPGEKLFF
TGTGCCAGCAGTAAGGGGCCGGGCGAAAAACTGTTTTTT
>TRBJ2-1|TRBD2|once|TRBV2
CASPEETSGNEQFF
TGTGCCAGCCCTGAGGAGACTAGCGGCAATGAGCAGTTCTTC
>TRBJ1-1|TRBD1|.|TRBV3-1/TRBV3-2
CASSPTTGQEGTEAFF
TGTGCCAGCAGCCCAACGACAGGGCAAGAGGGTACTGAAGCTTTCTTT
>TRBJ1-2|.|.|TRBV4-3
CASSQGRTGRNYGYTF
TGCGCCAGCAGCCAAGGCAGGACCGGGAGGAACTATGGCTACACCTTC
>TRBJ1-4|TRBD1|.|TRBV5-5
CASSGDRERNEKLFF
TGTGCCAGCAGCGGCGACAGGGAACGTAATGAAAAACTGTTTTTT
>TRBJ2-3|.|.|TRBV13
CASSLRGTGTDTQYF
TGTGCCAGCAGCTTAAGGGGTACCGGCACAGATACGCAGTATTTT
>TRBJ1-5|.|.|TRBV19
CASTFHRFHQPQHF
TGTGCCAGTACCTTCCACAGGTTTCATCAGCCCCAGCATTTT
>TRBJ2-7|.|.|TRBV5-4
CASTRGHPGSYEQYF
TGTGCCAGCACCAGGGGTCACCCTGGGTCCTACGAGCAGTACTTC
>TRBJ2-2|TRBD1|.|TRBV27
CASIRTGTGDTGELFF
TGTGCCAGCATCCGGACCGGGACAGGGGACACCGGGGAGCTGTTTTTT
>TRBJ2-2|.|.|TRBV6-5
CASRPDTGELFF
TGTGCCAGCAGACCAGACACCGGGGAGCTGTTTTTT
>TRBJ1-2|.|.|TRBV5-6
CASSLGGSKDGYTF
TGTGCCAGCAGCTTGGGAGGGTCGAAGGATGGCTACACCTTC
>TRBJ2-1|.|.|TRBV2
CASSEGLVDEQFF
TGTGCCAGCAGTGAGGGTCTAGTAGATGAGCAGTTCTTC
>TRBJ1-1|.|.|TRBV7-9
CASSFSGSNTEAFF
TGTGCCAGCAGCTTTAGCGGGTCTAACACTGAAGCTTTCTTT
>TRBJ2-5|TRBD2|.|TRBV27
CASRPRLAGGRETQYF
TGTGCCAGCAGGCCGCGGCTAGCGGGGGGTAGGGAGACCCAGTACTTC
>TRBJ2-3|TRBD2|.|TRBV6-5
CASGSGGRSTDTQYF
TGTGCCAGCGGTAGCGGGGGGCGCAGCACAGATACGCAGTATTTT
>TRBJ2-7|.|.|TRBV27
CASSFLAGEQYF
TGTGCCAGCAGTTTTCTGGCGGGGGAGCAGTACTTC
>TRBJ1-3|TRBD1|.|TRBV3-1/TRBV3-2
CASSLFPGQGGNTIYF
TGTGCCAGCAGCCTTTTTCCGGGACAGGGTGGAAACACCATATATTTT
>TRBJ1-5|.|.|TRBV28
CASSFRSNQPQHF
TGTGCCAGCAGTTTTCGGAGCAATCAGCCCCAGCATTTT
>TRBJ1-2|.|.|TRBV6-2/TRBV6-3
CASSLGRYGYTF
TGTGCCAGCAGTCTGGGGAGGTATGGCTACACCTTC
>TRBJ1-2|TRBD1|.|TRBV11-2
CASSSLRDRTYGYTF
TGTGCCAGCAGCTCCCTCCGGGACAGGACTTATGGCTACACCTTC
>TRBJ2-3|.|.|TRBV2
CASSKQGGTDTQYF
TGTGCCAGCAGTAAACAGGGCGGCACAGATACGCAGTATTTT
>TRBJ2-3|TRBD2|.|TRBV18
CASSPSRTSGSTDTQYF
TGTGCCAGCTCACCTTCCAGGACTAGCGGGAGCACAGATACGCAGTATTTT
>TRBJ2-7|.|.|TRBV4-1
CASSQDQGQYF
TGCGCCAGCAGCCAAGATCAGGGGCAGTACTTC
>TRBJ2-5|TRBD2|.|TRBV6-2/TRBV6-3
CASSSGGGLGETQYF
TGTGCCAGCAGTTCGGGCGGGGGGCTCGGGGAGACCCAGTACTTC
>TRBJ1-2|.|once|TRBV2
CASSEGGLVYGYTF
TGTGCCAGCAGTGAGGGGGGGCTGGTCTATGGCTACACCTTC
>TRBJ2-5|TRBD2|.|TRBV4-2
CASSQDLLAGGRQETQYF
TGTGCCAGCAGCCAAGATCTCCTAGCGGGGGGGAGACAAGAGACCCAGTACTTC
>TRBJ1-2|TRBD1|.|TRBV11-2
CASSPDRHSYGYTF
TGTGCCAGCAGCCCGGACAGGCATTCCTATGGCTACACCTTC
>TRBJ2-5|TRBD2|.|TRBV19
CASSALAGGPHYF
TGTGCCAGTAGTGCTCTAGCGGGGGGCCCCCACTACTTC
>TRBJ1-1|TRBD1|once|TRBV10-3
CAIRGQGTEAFF
TGTGCCATCAGGGGACAGGGAACTGAAGCTTTCTTT
>TRBJ2-7|.|.|TRBV3-1/TRBV3-2
CASSQDGGPTEQYF
TGTGCCAGCAGCCAAGACGGGGGGCCGACCGAGCAGTACTTC